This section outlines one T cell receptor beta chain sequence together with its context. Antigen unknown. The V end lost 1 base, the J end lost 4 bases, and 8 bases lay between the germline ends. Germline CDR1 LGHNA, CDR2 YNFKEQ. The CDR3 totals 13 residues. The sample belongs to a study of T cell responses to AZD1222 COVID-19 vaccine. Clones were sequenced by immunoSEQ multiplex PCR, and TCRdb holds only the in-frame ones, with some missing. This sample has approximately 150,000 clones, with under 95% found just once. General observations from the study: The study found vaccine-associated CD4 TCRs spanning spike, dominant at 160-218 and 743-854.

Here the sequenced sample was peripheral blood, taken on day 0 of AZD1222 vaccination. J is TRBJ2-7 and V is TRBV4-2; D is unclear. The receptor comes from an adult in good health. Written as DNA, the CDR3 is TGTGCCAGCAGCCAAGCTGAGAGGTACGAGCAGTACTTC. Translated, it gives CASSQAERYEQYF.